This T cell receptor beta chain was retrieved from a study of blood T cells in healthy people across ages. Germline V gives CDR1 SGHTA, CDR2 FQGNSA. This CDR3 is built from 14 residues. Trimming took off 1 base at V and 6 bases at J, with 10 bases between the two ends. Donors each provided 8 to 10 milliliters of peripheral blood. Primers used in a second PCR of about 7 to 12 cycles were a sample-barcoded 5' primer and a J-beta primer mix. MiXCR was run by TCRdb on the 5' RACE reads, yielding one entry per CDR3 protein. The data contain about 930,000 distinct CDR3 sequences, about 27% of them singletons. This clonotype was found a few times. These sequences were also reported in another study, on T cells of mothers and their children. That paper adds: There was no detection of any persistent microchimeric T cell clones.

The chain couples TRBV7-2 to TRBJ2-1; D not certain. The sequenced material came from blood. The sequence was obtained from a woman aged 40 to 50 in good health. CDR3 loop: CASSLDRGANEQFF. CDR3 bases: TGTGCCAGCAGCTTAGATCGAGGAGCCAATGAGCAGTTCTTC.